These 9 T cell receptor beta chains share one sample of origin, sequenced in a study of T cell responses to AZD1222 COVID-19 vaccine. TCRdb's copy holds only in-frame clones and misses some; the assay was immunoSEQ multiplex PCR. The sample lists around 84,000 clones, nearly 90% occurring once. The sequences come from peripheral blood, collected on day 0 of AZD1222 vaccination. The receptor source for this set is an adult in good health.

The chain is built from TRBV6-5 and TRBJ2-3; D uncertain. This CDR3 is built from 14 residues. Germline CDR1 is MNHEY and CDR2 is SVGAGI. Trimming removed 3 bases at V and 1 base at J, with 8 bases between. The DNA of the CDR3 is TGTGCCAGCAGTTATTTTGCTCGCACAGATACGCAGTATTTT. This codes for CASSYFARTDTQYF.

This sequence joins TRBV6-5 and TRBJ1-5; the D is unclear. V was trimmed by 4 bases and J by 0 bases, leaving 4 bases between them. Germline CDR1 is MNHEY and CDR2 is SVGAGI. The CDR3 extends over 13 amino acids. CDR3 in amino acids: CASSSYSNQPQHF. The CDR3 bases are TGTGCCAGCAGTTCCTATAGCAATCAGCCCCAGCATTTT.

The chain couples TRBV19 to TRBJ2-2, with 9 bases fitting TRBD1. The CDR3 has 15 amino acids. V dropped 3 bases and J dropped 4; count of bases not matched to a gene: 3. Germline V lookup: CDR1 LNHDA, CDR2 SQIVND (reference sequence). The CDR3 sequence is CASSMTTGGTGELFF. CDR3 DNA sequence: TGTGCCAGTAGTATGACGACAGGGGGCACCGGGGAGCTGTTTTTT.

The chain joins TRBV11-2 to TRBJ2-7, with 9 bases identical to TRBD1. CDR1 and CDR2 (germline): SGHAT, FQNNGV. Trimming took 5 bases from V and 3 from J; bases not matched to a gene: 5. The length of the CDR3 is 14 residues. Here the CDR3 reads CASSKDRGRYEQYF. CDR3 DNA sequence: TGTGCCAGCAGCAAGGACAGGGGACGCTACGAGCAGTACTTC.

The CDR3 DNA sequence: TGTGCCAGCAGCTCGGGACTAGCGGGGGCCGGCGGCGAGCAGTTCTTC. It translates to CASSSGLAGAGGEQFF. This chain joins TRBV11-2 and TRBJ2-1; 14 nucleotides agree with TRBD2. Germline V CDR1 and CDR2: SGHAT, FQNNGV. This CDR3 has 16 amino acids. The V segment lost 4 bases and the J segment 10 bases; nucleotides outside the gene matches: 9.

V is TRBV29-1 and J is TRBJ2-7, with 7 nucleotides matching TRBD2. This CDR3 is built from 12 residues. With V trimmed by 3 bases and J by 3 bases, 2 bases remained unmatched. The germline V gene encodes CDR1 SQVTM and CDR2 ANQGSEA. CDR3 in DNA: TGCAGCGTTGAGGAGCGGGACTACGAGCAGTACTTC. Its translation: CSVEERDYEQYF.

The rearrangement links TRBV27 to TRBJ1-2; the D gene is possibly TRBD1 (6 bases). The CDR3 is 14 residues long. V lost 3 bases, J lost 14 bases, and 22 bases lay in between. CDR1 and CDR2 from the germline V gene are MNHEY and SMNVEV (reference sequence). DNA for the CDR3: TGTGCCAGCAGTTTGTGGGGGGCGCAGGTTTTACTAACCTTC. The encoded protein is CASSLWGAQVLLTF.

J is TRBJ2-1 and V is TRBV5-1; weak D call: TRBD2 (6 bases). Germline lookup yields CDR1 SGHRS and CDR2 YFSETQ. Trimming pared 2 bases from V and 7 bases from J, leaving 16 bases between. This CDR3 has 15 amino acids. CDR3 bases: TGCGCCAGCAGCTTAGCGGGCGGGGCGGAGAATGAGCAGTTCTTC. As protein: CASSLAGGAENEQFF.

The V and J genes are TRBV6-5 and TRBJ2-7; no definite D call. Trimming took off 9 bases at V and 0 bases at J, with 9 bases between the two ends. The germline V gene has CDR1 MNHEY and CDR2 SVGAGI. CDR3 length equals 12 residues. CDR3 amino acids: CASHRSSYEQYF. CDR3 sequence (DNA): TGTGCCAGTCACCGAAGCTCCTACGAGCAGTACTTC.